This T cell receptor (beta chain) was profiled in a study of OX40 agonist ivuxolimab in advanced cancers. Measured with immunoSEQ multiplex PCR; TCRdb has only the in-frame clones, and not every one. The sample shows about 62,000 clones, around 80% of them seen only once. CDR3 length equals 16 residues. CDR1 and CDR2 from the germline V gene are SGDLS and YYNGEE. V shed 4 bases and J 6 bases; nucleotides not matched to a gene: 10. The chain combines TRBV9 with TRBJ2-1, with 10 bases identical to TRBD2. Sequences were derived from CD4+ or CD8+ T cells sorted from blood, sampled in a trial of the OX40 agonist ivuxolimab. The receptor comes from an adult with an advanced solid tumor such as melanoma, head and neck, liver or kidney cancer. The CDR3 DNA is TGTGCCAGCAGCTCAAGACTAGCGGGTACGTCCAATGAGCAGTTCTTC. It encodes CASSSRLAGTSNEQFF.